The T cell receptor beta chain described here comes from a study of chemoradiotherapy in HPV16-positive cancers. The table came from immunoSEQ multiplex PCR; TCRdb's copy has only in-frame clones and leaves some out. The sample lists fewer than 600 clones, 55% to 75% occurring once. V gave up 5 bases and J gave up 0 bases, with 7 bases separating them. The germline gives CDR1 MDHEN, CDR2 SYDVKM. The CDR3 consists of 13 residues. This chain connects TRBV28 to TRBJ1-1; D is unresolved. The material sequenced was tumor tissue, taken from a patient who underwent chemoradiotherapy. The clonotype comes from a human donor with HPV-associated anogenital cancer. This CDR3 reads CASSIIVNTEAFF. In DNA, the CDR3 is TGTGCCAGCAGTATTATCGTGAACACTGAAGCTTTCTTT.